Described below is a single TCR beta chain sequence and its context. Its specificity is unknown. This entry comes from a study of siplizumab effects on memory and regulatory T cells. Study results and caveats: Many proliferating CD4+ or CD8+ clones remained unclassified. Roughly 75-95% of them could not be assigned either a naive or a memory phenotype. The apparent diversity of naive T cells exceeded that of memory cells, and naive T cells seemed to make a major contribution to the alloresponse. Poor capture below about 10^-5 frequency left most alloreactive clones unmapped to unstimulated subsets.

Per the germline V gene, CDR1 is MNHEY and CDR2 is SVGAGI. V lost 6 bases to trimming and J lost 5 bases; unmatched junction nucleotides: 5. This CDR3 has 14 amino acids. Libraries were prepared by immunoSEQ multiplex PCR; TCRdb keeps only in-frame clonotypes and omits some of them. The sample carries 110,000 or so clones, over 85% recorded once. The receptor's source is a human donor in good health. Sequencing input: non-Treg CD4+ T cells sorted from blood. This chain links TRBV6-5 with TRBJ1-5, with 9 bases that match TRBD1. CDR3 loop: CASRLGQGYQPQHF. The CDR3 region has the DNA TGTGCCAGCAGGCTAGGACAGGGGTATCAGCCCCAGCATTTT.